This T cell receptor (beta chain) derives from a study of blood T cells in healthy people across ages. It was with a sample-barcoded 5' primer and a J-beta primer mix that a second PCR of about 6 to 12 cycles was run. Each cDNA molecule received a tag from a template-switch adaptor that had 12 random nucleotides. TCRdb called the 5' RACE reads again in MiXCR, with one record for every CDR3 protein. The sample carries approximately 490,000 distinct CDR3 sequences, less than 25% recorded once. Germline CDR1 is MNHEY and CDR2 is SVGAGI. This CDR3 has 18 residues. J was trimmed by 2 bases and V by 4 bases; bases with no gene match: 10. A further study also used this sample, focusing on T cells of mothers and their children. From that study: Donation was provided by three healthy Caucasian mothers along with their six children. Mothers gave over 8.5 million TCR beta CDR3 reads each, and children several million each. Among related mother-child pairs, overlap was slightly higher than in unrelated pairs, though not significantly.

Material: blood. J is TRBJ2-6 and V is TRBV6-5; TRBD1 matches at 8 bases. This TCR derives from a boy between 10 and 17 years old in good health. The CDR3 sequence is CASSSDSGGIPGANVLTF. The CDR3 DNA follows: TGTGCCAGCAGTTCAGACTCAGGGGGCATCCCTGGGGCCAACGTCCTGACTTTC.